These 11 T cell receptor beta chains originate from one sample sequenced in a study of regulatory T cells in long-lasting Graves disease. The time point is: newly diagnosed GD, antithyroid drugs for less than 3 months. PBMC RNA was the source of the TCR library. iRepertoire HTBI primers and Arm-PCR of CDR3 regions built TCR beta libraries. TCRdb recomputed calls from the multiplex PCR reads with MiXCR, one row per CDR3 protein. Among 420,000 or so distinct CDR3 sequences listed, less than 20% were seen once. The same sample was also used in a study of T cells in Graves' hyperthyroidism and ophthalmopathy.

The specimen was peripheral blood mononuclear cells (PBMCs), collected at new diagnosis, from a patient treated with antithyroid drugs. These receptors all stem from a woman younger than 30 with Graves disease.

This clonotype was detected only a few times. J is TRBJ2-1 and V is TRBV11-2; D unclear. This CDR3 contains 13 residues. CDR1 is SGHAT, CDR2 FQNNGV, per germline. The germline V and J ends were trimmed by 3 bases and 9 bases, with 12 bases remaining between them. This CDR3 reads CASSFSLGSEQFF. The CDR3 DNA follows: TGTGCCAGCAGCTTTTCCTTGGGTAGTGAGCAGTTCTTC.

This clonotype was recorded many times. The chain combines TRBV6-2 or TRBV6-3 with TRBJ2-5; TRBD2 is a possible D gene (6 bases). Trimming removed 6 bases from V and 4 bases from J, with 15 bases in between. Germline values: CDR1 MNHEY, CDR2 SVGEGT. The CDR3 is 14 residues long. DNA of the CDR3: TGTGCCAGCAGACGACTAGGCCGATTAGAGACCCAGTACTTC. Encoded protein: CASRRLGRLETQYF.

The genes are TRBV4-1 and TRBJ2-2, with 7 bases fitting TRBD2. J was trimmed by 4 bases and V by 0 bases; bases with no gene match: 2. This CDR3 has 15 amino acids. CDR1 is MGHRA, CDR2 YSYEKL, per germline. CDR3 residues: CASSQEGRGTGELFF. As DNA, the CDR3 is TGCGCCAGCAGCCAAGAGGGGAGGGGCACCGGGGAGCTGTTTTTT.

This clonotype was detected only a few times. This rearrangement joins TRBV29-1 to TRBJ2-3; the match to TRBD2 covers 13 bases. The junction had 13 bases not matched to a gene; V was cut back by 4 bases and J by 0 bases. The CDR3 spans 19 residues. From germline, CDR1 is SQVTM and CDR2 ANQGSEA. The CDR3 coding sequence is TGCAGCGTTGTGCGGGGTGGGACTAGCGGGATAACAAGCACAGATACGCAGTATTTT. Translated: CSVVRGGTSGITSTDTQYF.

The chain combines TRBV9 with TRBJ1-3; TRBD1 aligns across 8 bases. Germline values: CDR1 SGDLS, CDR2 YYNGEE. After removal of 5 bases from V and 0 bases from J, the junction contained 4 bases not matched to a gene. The CDR3 loop spans 15 amino acids. The CDR3 loop is CASSRTGNSGNTIYF. CDR3 nucleotides: TGTGCCAGCAGTCGGACAGGGAACTCTGGAAACACCATATATTTT.

V is TRBV27 and J is TRBJ2-3; 13 bases fit TRBD2. From germline, CDR1 is MNHEY and CDR2 SMNVEV (reference sequence). This CDR3 spans 18 amino acids. Germline trimming cut 5 bases from V and 5 bases from J; bases unmatched to any gene: 13. CDR3 DNA: TGTGCCAGCAGTATCCCGACCCGGACTAGCGGGAGTTTAGATACGCAGTATTTT. This sequence encodes CASSIPTRTSGSLDTQYF.

This clonotype was observed many times. The chain carries TRBV28 and TRBJ1-2; the D is unclear. V lost 4 bases to trimming and J lost 7 bases, with 13 bases between them. Germline assignment: CDR1 MDHEN and CDR2 SYDVKM. CDR3 length: 13 amino acids. This CDR3 is CASSSPLEGGYTF. CDR3 nucleotides: TGTGCCAGCAGTTCGCCCCTGGAGGGTGGCTACACCTTC.

This clonotype turned up a few times. The V gene is TRBV7-9, the J gene TRBJ2-5; 8 bases agree with TRBD1. Trimming cost V 6 bases and J 4 bases; bases outside gene matches: 10. This CDR3 is built from 15 residues. Germline CDR1 is SEHNR and CDR2 is FQNEAQ (reference sequence). This CDR3 reads CASSFGQGARETQYF. The CDR3 bases are TGTGCCAGCAGTTTTGGACAGGGTGCTAGAGAGACCCAGTACTTC.

V and J are TRBV18 and TRBJ2-2; D ambiguous. The CDR3 covers 14 residues. From germline, CDR1 is KGHSH and CDR2 LQKENI. V was shortened by 2 bases and J by 7 bases, with 11 bases between the two germline ends. The CDR3 region is CASSPFTEYGELFF. The DNA of the CDR3 is TGTGCCAGCTCACCATTTACGGAGTACGGGGAGCTGTTTTTT.

This clonotype was seen a handful of times. The V and J genes are TRBV24-1 and TRBJ2-2; D gene uncertain. The CDR3 runs 16 residues. Trimming stripped 0 bases from V and 1 base from J, with 8 bases between. Germline V gives CDR1 KGHDR, CDR2 SFDVKD. The CDR3 loop is CATSDLQSGNTGELFF. DNA for the CDR3: TGTGCCACCAGTGATTTGCAGTCAGGGAACACCGGGGAGCTGTTTTTT.

This rearrangement joins TRBV7-2 to TRBJ2-7; TRBD1 aligns across 8 bases. V was pared by 3 bases and J by 9 bases, with 1 base of the junction left unmatched. The CDR3 sequence is 11 residues long. The germline gives CDR1 SGHTA, CDR2 FQGNSA. CDR3 nucleotides: TGTGCCAGCAGCTTTGGACAGGGGCAGTACTTC. Its protein product is CASSFGQGQYF.